This T cell receptor beta chain is drawn from a study of blood T cell repertoires in COVID-19. About the study: The study drew acute and convalescent COVID-19 samples from the United States, Italy and Spain. PBMCs, B-cell-depleted T cells, or T cells provided the cDNA or gDNA that made up the material.

The V gene's germline CDR1 is LNHDA and CDR2 SQIVND (reference sequence). The length of the CDR3 is 17 residues. The ends lost 1 base at V and 5 bases at J; junction bases unmatched: 11. As processed by the authors: Amplification with reference gene primers provided the estimates of nucleated cell counts. Sequenced by immunoSEQ multiplex PCR; TCRdb stores in-frame clones only, minus some. D and trimming come from the DNA, and the V and J calls and clone size come from that table. The sample comprises approximately 88,000 clones, about 90% of which are singletons, and 15% rests with the top ten. Sequencing input: peripheral blood. V usage is TRBV19 and J usage is TRBJ2-1, with TRBD2 matching over 7 bases. The clonotype was recovered from a male donor with acute or convalescent COVID-19. CDR3 protein: CASSIVLSGATNNEQFF. Here the CDR3 DNA reads TGTGCCAGTAGTATAGTACTAAGCGGGGCAACCAACAATGAGCAGTTCTTC.